This T cell receptor (beta chain) emerged from a study of blood T cell repertoires in COVID-19. On the study more broadly: The United States, Italy and Spain provided the acute and convalescent COVID-19 samples. PBMCs, B-cell-depleted T cells, or T cells provided the cDNA or gDNA that made up the material.

In the authors' workflow: Estimation of nucleated cell counts relied on the amplification of reference gene primers. The method was immunoSEQ multiplex PCR; TCRdb's version includes in-frame clones alone and lacks a portion of them. V and J calls and clone size are copied from that table; D and trimming were computed from the DNA. This sample has about 200,000 clones, with about 78% found just once. The sequenced material came from peripheral blood. The sequence was obtained from a woman in her 70s with acute or convalescent COVID-19.

CDR3 region: CASSSETSGSHEQYF. The CDR3 coding sequence is TGCGCCAGCAGCTCCGAGACTAGCGGGAGCCACGAGCAGTACTTC. The genes are TRBV5-1 and TRBJ2-7; 12 positions match TRBD2. The CDR3 runs 15 residues. Trimming removed 3 bases from V and 5 bases from J; junction bases left unmatched: 6. Germline V gene sequence: CDR1 SGHRS, CDR2 YFSETQ.